These 28 T cell receptor beta chains were all obtained from the same sample, sequenced in a study of blood T cells in healthy people across ages. A sample-barcoded 5' primer and a J-beta primer mix were used in a second PCR of about 6 to 11 cycles. A single record per CDR3 protein comes from TCRdb applying MiXCR to the 5' RACE reads. Of hundreds of thousands of distinct CDR3 sequences listed, roughly 60% are singletons. The specimen was blood. The receptor set was obtained from a young man in good health.

This clonotype was recorded a few times. The V gene is TRBV29-1, the J gene TRBJ1-2; possible D gene TRBD1, 6 bases. The V end was cut by 0 bases, the J end by 4 bases, with 12 bases between. This CDR3 has 14 residues. Germline CDR1 reads SQVTM; CDR2 reads ANQGSEA. CDR3 amino acids: CSVEDRTAGYGYTF. The DNA of the CDR3 is TGCAGCGTTGAAGACCGGACAGCAGGCTATGGCTACACCTTC. Looking up the rest from reference TRBV29-1 and TRBJ1-2 gives the full variable domain: SAVISQKPSRDICQRGTSLTIQCQVDSQVTMMFWYRQQPGQSLTLIATANQGSEATYESGFVIDKFPISRPNLTFSTLTVSNMSPEDSSIYLCSVEDRTAGYGYTFGSGTRLTVV.

This clonotype was seen a few times. The V gene is TRBV5-1, the J gene TRBJ2-1; the match to TRBD1 covers 10 bases. Germline values: CDR1 SGHRS, CDR2 YFSETQ. This CDR3 has 15 amino acids. J gave up 8 bases and V 5 bases, and 10 bases lay outside the gene matches. In DNA form, the CDR3 reads TGCGCCAGCAGTCACCGGGACAGGGGCGTCGATGAGCAGTTCTTC. This translates into CASSHRDRGVDEQFF.

The chain combines TRBV11-2 with TRBJ1-6; D call uncertain. The germline CDR1 and CDR2 sequences are SGHAT and FQNNGV. Trimming left V 1 base short and J 4 bases short, with 11 bases between. The CDR3 is 16 amino acids. The CDR3 reads CASSLGHSRYNSPLHF. The CDR3 DNA is TGTGCCAGCAGCTTAGGCCACAGCAGATATAATTCACCCCTCCACTTT.

The gene calls are TRBV7-2 and TRBJ2-3; D ambiguous. The CDR3 has 15 residues. The germline V gene encodes CDR1 SGHTA and CDR2 FQGNSA. V lost 1 base to trimming and J lost 1 base, with 9 bases between them. The CDR3 sequence: CASSLDWARTDTQYF. In DNA, the CDR3 is TGTGCCAGCAGCTTAGACTGGGCCCGCACAGATACGCAGTATTTT.

This chain connects TRBV7-3 to TRBJ2-1; D ambiguous. The CDR3 is made up of 13 amino acids. CDR1 SGHTA and CDR2 FQGTGA come from the germline V gene. The V end lost 4 bases, the J end lost 6 bases, and 10 bases lay between the germline ends. CDR3 in amino acids: CASSSGIINEQFF. CDR3 coding DNA: TGTGCCAGCAGCTCTGGGATTATCAATGAGCAGTTCTTC.

This chain connects TRBV27 to TRBJ2-3; tentative D call: TRBD2 (5 bases). Germline CDR1 reads MNHEY; CDR2 reads SMNVEV (reference sequence). The CDR3 has 15 amino acids. Deletions cut 1 base from V and 5 bases from J, with 13 bases between. CDR3 residues: CASSLYGSGRDTQYF. In DNA, the CDR3 is TGTGCCAGCAGTTTATACGGTTCGGGGAGAGATACGCAGTATTTT.

The V gene is TRBV28, the J gene TRBJ2-1, with TRBD1 matching 8 bases. The CDR3 is made up of 15 amino acids. V lost 7 bases and J lost 1; bases outside the gene matches: 6. CDR1 and CDR2 from the germline V gene are MDHEN and SYDVKM. DNA for the CDR3: TGTGCCAGCATCCCCAGGGGGCAATCCTACAATGAGCAGTTCTTC. Protein sequence: CASIPRGQSYNEQFF.

This rearrangement joins TRBV6-5 to TRBJ2-5; 7 bases match TRBD2. V lost 2 bases to trimming and J lost 7 bases; unmatched junction nucleotides: 1. Germline assignment: CDR1 MNHEY and CDR2 SVGAGI. The CDR3 is made up of 12 amino acids. The CDR3 DNA follows: TGTGCCAGCAGTTACGGGGGGGGGACCCAGTACTTC. It yields the protein CASSYGGGTQYF.

V gene TRBV28 combines with J gene TRBJ2-7; TRBD1 agrees at 10 bases. With 5 bases clipped from V and 2 bases from J, the junction kept 6 bases outside the gene matches. This CDR3 comprises 15 residues. The germline V gene encodes CDR1 MDHEN and CDR2 SYDVKM. CDR3 nucleotide sequence: TGTGCCAGCAGTACCCCGGGACAGGGGACCTACGAGCAGTACTTC. Encoded protein: CASSTPGQGTYEQYF. Full variable domain (rest looked up from reference TRBV28 and TRBJ2-7): DVKVTQSSRYLVKRTGEKVFLECVQDMDHENMFWYRQDPGLGLRLIYFSYDVKMKEKGDIPEGYSVSREKKERFSLILESASTNQTSMYLCASSTPGQGTYEQYFGPGTRLTVT.

This clonotype was seen more than once but under ten times. The CDR3 DNA is TGTGCCAGCAGCCAACAGGGGACGGAGGCTGACGAGCAGTACTTC. It specifies CASSQQGTEADEQYF. The rearrangement joins TRBV4-2 to TRBJ2-7, with a possible D match to TRBD1 (6 bases). Germline assignment: CDR1 LGHNA and CDR2 YNFKEQ. Trimming removed 2 bases at V and 5 bases at J, with 16 bases between. This CDR3 region has 15 residues.

The rearrangement links TRBV5-8 to TRBJ2-7; the match to TRBD1 covers 10 bases. V shed 4 bases, J shed 2 bases, and the junction held 6 bases outside the gene matches. CDR1 SGHTS and CDR2 YDEGEE come from the germline V gene. The CDR3 extends over 15 amino acids. The CDR3 DNA follows: TGTGCCAGCAGCCGTAAGGGACAGGGGCCCTACGAGCAGTACTTC. This encodes CASSRKGQGPYEQYF.

The chain recombines TRBV2 with TRBJ2-5, with 9 bases matching TRBD1. Germline trimming cut 10 bases from V and 4 bases from J; bases unmatched to any gene: 7. Germline-derived CDR1 and CDR2 are SNHLY and FYNNEI. The CDR3 runs 13 residues. This CDR3 is CAMSRDRAETQYF. In DNA form, the CDR3 reads TGTGCCATGTCCCGGGACAGGGCAGAGACCCAGTACTTC.

This chain connects TRBV29-1 to TRBJ1-2; tentative D call: TRBD1 (5 bases). This CDR3 contains 12 residues. Germline CDR1 reads SQVTM; CDR2 reads ANQGSEA. V was pared by 3 bases and J by 12 bases, with 17 bases between. CDR3 residues: CSVDPGPQQDTF. As DNA, the CDR3 is TGCAGCGTTGACCCGGGACCCCAGCAGGACACCTTC.

V usage is TRBV7-2 and J usage is TRBJ1-2; D might be TRBD1 (6 bases). Trimming pared 2 bases from V and 6 bases from J, leaving 10 bases between. CDR1 and CDR2 from the germline V gene are SGHTA and FQGNSA. The CDR3 sequence is 13 residues long. The chain's CDR3 is CASSLNREDGYTF. The DNA of the CDR3 is TGTGCCAGCAGCTTAAACAGGGAGGATGGCTACACCTTC.

This sequence joins TRBV5-1 and TRBJ1-1; TRBD1 aligns across 9 bases. This CDR3 has 16 residues. The V gene end was trimmed by 1 base and the J gene end by 1 base; junction bases not matched to a gene: 5. Germline CDR1 reads SGHRS; CDR2 reads YFSETQ. DNA of the CDR3: TGCGCCAGCAGCTTGACTGCGACAGGGGGGAACACTGAAGCTTTCTTT. Its translation is CASSLTATGGNTEAFF.

V and J are TRBV10-3 and TRBJ2-5; D unclear. This CDR3 comprises 14 residues. CDR1 and CDR2 from the germline V gene are ENHRY and SYGVKD. The V and J ends lost 0 bases and 0 bases respectively, with 5 bases between them. In DNA, the CDR3 is TGTGCCATCAGTGAGTCGGGTTACCAAGAGACCCAGTACTTC. This codes for CAISESGYQETQYF.

This clonotype has a handful of counts. V gene TRBV13 combines with J gene TRBJ2-4; tentative D call: TRBD1 (6 bases). V lost 5 bases and J 0 bases, leaving 8 bases between the germline ends. The V gene's germline CDR1 is PRHDT and CDR2 FYEKMQ (reference sequence). The CDR3 is 14 amino acids. CDR3 sequence: CASSTQGAKNIQYF. DNA for the CDR3: TGTGCCAGCAGCACACAGGGAGCCAAAAACATTCAGTACTTC.

The chain couples TRBV5-1 to TRBJ2-5, with TRBD1 as a possible D gene (5 bases). Germline loops: CDR1 SGHRS, CDR2 YFSETQ. Between the trimmed V and J ends, which lost 4 bases and 1 base, there was a span of 11 bases. This CDR3 has 14 residues. In DNA form, the CDR3 reads TGCGCCAGCAGCCTGCCGCAGGGCCAAGAGACCCAGTACTTC. This sequence encodes CASSLPQGQETQYF.

The V and J genes are TRBV7-9 and TRBJ2-1, with 8 nucleotides matching TRBD2. This CDR3 contains 15 residues. V was clipped by 7 bases and J by 2 bases; unmatched bases: 7. Per germline, CDR1 SEHNR and CDR2 FQNEAQ (reference sequence). The CDR3 spells CASIRPGGPYNEQFF. In DNA form, the CDR3 reads TGTGCCAGCATCCGGCCGGGAGGGCCCTACAATGAGCAGTTCTTC. Supplemented by reference TRBV7-9 and TRBJ2-1, the full variable domain reads DTGVSQNPRHKITKRGQNVTFRCDPISEHNRLYWYRQTLGQGPEFLTYFQNEAQLEKSRLLSDRFSAERPKGSFSTLEIQRTEQGDSAMYLCASIRPGGPYNEQFFGPGTRLTVL.

Here the CDR3 reads CASSSLLAGGFNEQFF. CDR3 sequence (DNA): TGTGCCAGCAGTTCCCTTCTAGCGGGAGGGTTCAATGAGCAGTTCTTC. The V gene is TRBV6-5, the J gene TRBJ2-1; 12 bases fit TRBD2. The CDR3 covers 16 residues. V lost 4 bases to trimming and J lost 6 bases; unmatched junction nucleotides: 7. Germline CDR1 MNHEY, CDR2 SVGAGI.

This clonotype was found a few times. The rearrangement links TRBV12-3 or TRBV12-4 to TRBJ2-1; TRBD2 matches 11 bases. The V and J ends lost 6 bases and 15 bases, in that order; junction bases with no gene match: 10. The CDR3 runs 13 residues. In nucleotides, the CDR3 is TGTGCCAGCAGAGACGATAGCGGGAGGGCCATGTTCTTC. This codes for CASRDDSGRAMFF.

This clonotype was observed a few times. The chain is built from TRBV29-1 and TRBJ2-3; D is unresolved. CDR1 is SQVTM, CDR2 ANQGSEA, per germline. V lost 6 bases, J lost 0 bases, and 7 bases lay in between. The CDR3 sequence is 12 residues long. CDR3 bases: TGCAGCGTCGTTCCTAGCACAGATACGCAGTATTTT. Its translation: CSVVPSTDTQYF.

Comments on this clonotype: Mismatch with germline at one junction end may stem from a read error. The chain uses TRBV20-1 and TRBJ1-5; no definite D call. Germline assignment: CDR1 DFQATT and CDR2 SNEGSKA (reference sequence). This CDR3 region has 13 residues. This CDR3 reads CRARSQPYQPQHF. In nucleotides, the CDR3 is TGCAGAGCTAGGTCACAGCCTTATCAGCCCCAGCATTTT.

J is TRBJ2-5 and V is TRBV4-2; perhaps TRBD2 as D (7 bases). The germline V gene has CDR1 LGHNA and CDR2 YNFKEQ. The CDR3 length is 14 residues. V dropped 0 bases and J dropped 11 bases, with 16 bases sitting between them. The CDR3: CASSQDQGTNEQYF. The CDR3 region has the DNA TGTGCCAGCAGCCAAGACCAGGGGACTAATGAGCAGTACTTC.

The chain uses TRBV30 and TRBJ2-7; 9 nucleotides line up with TRBD1. Germline CDR1 GTSNPN, CDR2 SVGIG (reference sequence). J was trimmed by 7 bases and V by 4 bases; bases with no gene match: 11. There are 14 residues in the CDR3. The CDR3 protein is CAWTRQGGFGEQYF. CDR3 coding DNA: TGTGCCTGGACCCGACAGGGGGGCTTTGGGGAGCAGTACTTC.

V is TRBV7-3 and J is TRBJ2-7, with D possibly TRBD1 on 6 matching bases. Germline V CDR1 and CDR2: SGHTA, FQGTGA. Trimming stripped 5 bases from V and 6 bases from J, with 17 bases between. This CDR3 comprises 14 residues. The CDR3 DNA reads as TGTGCCAGCAGCAAGACAGGCCCCTCGGGCGAGCAGTACTTC. Protein: CASSKTGPSGEQYF.

There are a few counts of this clonotype. The rearrangement links TRBV7-2 to TRBJ2-1; 7 bases fit TRBD2. Germline V gene lookup returns CDR1 SGHTA and CDR2 FQGNSA. After removal of 2 bases from V and 13 bases from J, the junction contained 8 bases not matched to a gene. This CDR3 is 13 amino acids long. In DNA, the CDR3 is TGTGCCAGCAGCTTAAAGTGGGGGGAGGGACAGTTCTTC. Translation gives CASSLKWGEGQFF. The full variable domain, its missing parts supplied by reference TRBV7-2 and TRBJ2-1, is GAGVSQSPSNKVTEKGKDVELRCDPISGHTALYWYRQSLGQGLEFLIYFQGNSAPDKSGLPSDRFSAERTGGSVSTLTIQRTQQEDSAVYLCASSLKWGEGQFFGPGTRLTVL.

This chain links TRBV5-8 with TRBJ1-1; D unresolved. The germline CDR1 and CDR2 sequences are SGHTS and YDEGEE. The CDR3 totals 16 residues. V dropped 4 bases and J dropped 0 bases, with 16 bases sitting between them. DNA of the CDR3: TGTGCCAGCAGCAAAACATCCCCGCTCATGAACACTGAAGCTTTCTTT. Translation: CASSKTSPLMNTEAFF.